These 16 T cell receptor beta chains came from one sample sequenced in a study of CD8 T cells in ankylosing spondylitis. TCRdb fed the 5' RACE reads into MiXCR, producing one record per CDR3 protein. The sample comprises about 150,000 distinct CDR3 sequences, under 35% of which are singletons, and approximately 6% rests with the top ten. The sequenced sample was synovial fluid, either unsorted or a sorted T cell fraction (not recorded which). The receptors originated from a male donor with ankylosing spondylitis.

The CDR3 sequence is CASSLRPPWTSGSYEQYF. The DNA for the CDR3 is TGTGCCAGCAGCTTAAGGCCCCCTTGGACTAGCGGTTCCTACGAGCAGTACTTC. This chain joins TRBV11-2 and TRBJ2-7; 10 bases fit TRBD2. With 2 bases clipped from V and 1 base from J, the junction kept 11 bases outside the gene matches. Per germline, CDR1 SGHAT and CDR2 FQNNGV. The CDR3 spans 18 residues.

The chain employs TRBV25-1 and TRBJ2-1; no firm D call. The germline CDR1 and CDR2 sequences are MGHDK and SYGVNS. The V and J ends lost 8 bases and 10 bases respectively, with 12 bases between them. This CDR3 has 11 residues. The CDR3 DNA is TGTGCCAGCGGGGTGGCTGGAGAGCAGTTCTTC. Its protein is CASGVAGEQFF.

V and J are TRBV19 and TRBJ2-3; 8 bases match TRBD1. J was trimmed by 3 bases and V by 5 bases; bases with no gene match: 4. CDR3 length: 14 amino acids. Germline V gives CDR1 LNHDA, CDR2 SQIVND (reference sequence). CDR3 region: CASSRQGQTDTQYF. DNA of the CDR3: TGTGCCAGTAGTCGACAGGGGCAAACAGATACGCAGTATTTT. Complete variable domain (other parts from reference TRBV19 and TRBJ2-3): DGGITQSPKYLFRKEGQNVTLSCEQNLNHDAMYWYRQDPGQGLRLIYYSQIVNDFQKGDIAEGYSVSREKKESFPLTVTSAQKNPTAFYLCASSRQGQTDTQYFGPGTRLTVL.

This CDR3 is CASSHPRNSNTGELFF. As DNA, the CDR3 is TGTGCCAGCAGTCACCCAAGGAACTCGAACACCGGGGAGCTGTTTTTT. The V and J genes are TRBV6-5 and TRBJ2-2, with no clear D. Germline-derived CDR1 and CDR2 are MNHEY and SVGAGI. The CDR3 is made up of 16 amino acids. The V end lost 5 bases, the J end lost 0 bases, and 13 bases lay between the germline ends.

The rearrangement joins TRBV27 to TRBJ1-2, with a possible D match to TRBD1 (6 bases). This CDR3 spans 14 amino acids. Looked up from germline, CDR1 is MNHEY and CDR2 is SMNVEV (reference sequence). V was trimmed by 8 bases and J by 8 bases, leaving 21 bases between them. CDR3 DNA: TGTGCCAGCCGTTCCCGACAGGAACATGGCGGCTACACCTTC. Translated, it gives CASRSRQEHGGYTF.

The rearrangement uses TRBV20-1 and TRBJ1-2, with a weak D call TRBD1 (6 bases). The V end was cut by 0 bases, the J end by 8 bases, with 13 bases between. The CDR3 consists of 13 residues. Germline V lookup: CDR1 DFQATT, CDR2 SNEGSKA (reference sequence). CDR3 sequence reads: CSARDLGGNGYTF. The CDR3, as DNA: TGCAGTGCTAGAGATTTGGGGGGCAACGGCTACACCTTC.

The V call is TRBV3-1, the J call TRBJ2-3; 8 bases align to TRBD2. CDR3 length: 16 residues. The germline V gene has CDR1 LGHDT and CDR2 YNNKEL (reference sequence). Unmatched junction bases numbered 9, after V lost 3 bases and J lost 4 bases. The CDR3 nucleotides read TGTGCCAGCAGCCACCATAGCGGGGTCGGGGCAGATACGCAGTATTTT. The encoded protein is CASSHHSGVGADTQYF.

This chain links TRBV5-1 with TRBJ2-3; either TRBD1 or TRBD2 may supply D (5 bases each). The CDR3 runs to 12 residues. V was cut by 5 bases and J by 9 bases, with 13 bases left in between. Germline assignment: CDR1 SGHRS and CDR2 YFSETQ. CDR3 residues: CASSPGRPTQYF. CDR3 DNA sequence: TGCGCCAGCAGTCCGGGACGACCAACGCAGTATTTT. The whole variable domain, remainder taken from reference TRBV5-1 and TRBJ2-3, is KAGVTQTPRYLIKTRGQQVTLSCSPISGHRSVSWYQQTPGQGLQFLFEYFSETQRNKGNFPGRFSGRQFSNSRSEMNVSTLELGDSALYLCASSPGRPTQYFGPGTRLTVL.

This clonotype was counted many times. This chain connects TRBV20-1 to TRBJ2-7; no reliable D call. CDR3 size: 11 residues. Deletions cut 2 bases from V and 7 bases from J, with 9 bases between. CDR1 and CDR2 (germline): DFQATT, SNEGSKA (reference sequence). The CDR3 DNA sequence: TGCAGTGCTAGACCAGTAGAGGAGCAGTACTTC. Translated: CSARPVEEQYF.

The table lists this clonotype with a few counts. The CDR3 nucleotides are TGTGCCAGCACAGACAGGGGATCCTATGGCTACACCTTC. Translating it yields CASTDRGSYGYTF. The chain links TRBV25-1 to TRBJ1-2; TRBD1 aligns across 8 bases. Germline CDR1 and CDR2: MGHDK and SYGVNS. V gave up 7 bases and J gave up 4 bases; unmatched junction bases: 5. The CDR3 is made up of 13 amino acids.

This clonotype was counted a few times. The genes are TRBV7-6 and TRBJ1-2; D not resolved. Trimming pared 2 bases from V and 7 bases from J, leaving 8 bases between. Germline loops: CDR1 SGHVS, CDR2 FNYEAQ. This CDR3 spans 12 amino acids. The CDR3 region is CASSLNGRGYTF. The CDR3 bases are TGTGCCAGCAGCTTAAACGGTCGTGGCTACACCTTC.

The chain's CDR3 is CASSLLGLDGNTIYF. CDR3 sequence (DNA): TGCGCCAGCAGCTTGCTGGGGTTGGATGGAAACACCATATATTTT. The rearrangement joins TRBV5-1 to TRBJ1-3; D unclear. The V gene's germline CDR1 is SGHRS and CDR2 YFSETQ. The ends were cut back, 1 base at V and 3 bases at J, with 11 bases in the middle. This CDR3 is built from 15 residues.

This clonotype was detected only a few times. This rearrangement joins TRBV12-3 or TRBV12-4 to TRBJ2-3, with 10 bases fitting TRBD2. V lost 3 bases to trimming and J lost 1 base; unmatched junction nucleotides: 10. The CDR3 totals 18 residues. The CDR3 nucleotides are TGTGCCAGCAGTTTGAACTTAGCGGGGGGCAGTGGCACAGATACGCAGTATTTT. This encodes CASSLNLAGGSGTDTQYF.

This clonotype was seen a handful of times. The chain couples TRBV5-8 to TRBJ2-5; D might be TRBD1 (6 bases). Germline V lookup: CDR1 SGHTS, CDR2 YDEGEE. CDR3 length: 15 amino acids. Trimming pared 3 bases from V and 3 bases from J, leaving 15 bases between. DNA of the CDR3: TGTGCCAGCAGCTGGCCGGGACACTTAAAAGAGACCCAGTACTTC. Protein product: CASSWPGHLKETQYF. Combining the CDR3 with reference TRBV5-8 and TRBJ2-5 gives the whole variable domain EAGVTQSPTHLIKTRGQQATLRCSPISGHTSVYWYQQALGLGLQFLLWYDEGEERNRGNFPPRFSGRQFPNYSSELNVNALELEDSALYLCASSWPGHLKETQYFGPGTRLLVL.

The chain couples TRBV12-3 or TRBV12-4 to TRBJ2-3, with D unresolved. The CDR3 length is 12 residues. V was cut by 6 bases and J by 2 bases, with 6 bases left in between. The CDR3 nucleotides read TGTGCCAGCAGCGGCCACACAGATACGCAGTATTTT. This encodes CASSGHTDTQYF.

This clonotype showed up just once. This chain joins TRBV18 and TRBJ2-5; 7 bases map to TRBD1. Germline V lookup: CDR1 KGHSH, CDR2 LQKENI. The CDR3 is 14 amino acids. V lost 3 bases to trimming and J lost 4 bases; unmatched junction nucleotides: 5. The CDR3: CASSPRQGVETQYF. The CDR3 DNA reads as TGTGCCAGCTCACCCCGACAGGGAGTAGAGACCCAGTACTTC.